The rows below give T cell receptor beta chains drawn from one sample of a study of blood T cell repertoires in COVID-19. Profiling relied on immunoSEQ multiplex PCR, and the TCRdb table lists in-frame clones only, not all of them. The sample holds around 140,000 clones, approximately 84% seen once. Source material: peripheral blood. These receptors all come from a woman aged 60-75 years with acute or convalescent COVID-19. The CDR3 runs from the conserved cysteine through the conserved F or W. A D gene is named only where the DNA matches it firmly. Clone size is stated in some rows and not others, as once, few, many or a class when expanded.

D: NA
size: NA
J: TRBJ2-7
V: TRBV7-6
DNA: TGTGCCAGCAGCCTGAGAGGACTCGACGAGCAGTACTTC
CDR3: CASSLRGLDEQYF

D: NA
size: NA
J: TRBJ1-5
V: TRBV20-1
DNA: TGCAGTGCTAGTCGACAGCTTCTTAGCAATCAGCCCCAGCATTTT
CDR3: CSASRQLLSNQPQHF

D: NA
size: NA
J: TRBJ2-3
V: TRBV7-9
DNA: TGTGCCAGCAGCCTTACAGTGGTCCAGTCGTATTTT
CDR3: CASSLTVVQSYF

D: NA
size: few
J: TRBJ1-5
V: TRBV19
DNA: TGTGCCAGCAATCAAAACAGGGAACGGAGTCAGCCCCAGCATTTT
CDR3: CASNQNRERSQPQHF

D: TRBD1
size: NA
J: TRBJ2-7
V: TRBV6-5
DNA: TGTGCCAGCAGTCCTCCGGGGACAGGGCTCGAGCAGTACTTC
CDR3: CASSPPGTGLEQYF

D: NA
size: NA
J: TRBJ1-1
V: TRBV7-9
DNA: TGTGCCAGCCATAACGCGGGGGAGAGTGAAGCTTTCTTT
CDR3: CASHNAGESEAFF

D: TRBD2
size: NA
J: TRBJ2-1
V: TRBV11-3
DNA: TGTGCCAGCAGCTTAGGGCCGGAGACTAGCGGGACTAATGAGCAGTTCTTC
CDR3: CASSLGPETSGTNEQFF

D: TRBD2
size: NA
J: TRBJ2-2
V: TRBV15
DNA: TGTGCCACCAGCTCTCTAGCGGTCACCGGGGAGCTGTTTTTT
CDR3: CATSSLAVTGELFF

D: NA
size: few
J: TRBJ2-7
V: TRBV2
DNA: TGTGCCAGCTCAGGTTTATCCTACGAGCAGTACTTC
CDR3: CASSGLSYEQYF

D: TRBD1
size: NA
J: TRBJ2-5
V: TRBV5-4
DNA: TGTGCCAGCAGTTCCATAGGGACAGAAGAGACCCAGTACTTC
CDR3: CASSSIGTEETQYF

D: TRBD1
size: NA
J: TRBJ2-3
V: TRBV7-9
DNA: TGTGCCAGCAGCTCCACAGGGGGGAAGGCAGATACGCAGTATTTT
CDR3: CASSSTGGKADTQYF

D: NA
size: NA
J: TRBJ1-6
V: TRBV30
DNA: TGTGCCTGGAGTTTCGACCAGGGCCTCAATTCACCCCTCCACTTT
CDR3: CAWSFDQGLNSPLHF

D: NA
size: NA
J: TRBJ1-2
V: TRBV10-3
DNA: TGTGCCATCAGCTCCGACAGGACCTATGGCTACACCTTC
CDR3: CAISSDRTYGYTF

D: NA
size: NA
J: TRBJ2-1
V: TRBV2
DNA: TGTGCCATAGCAGGGGCCGGGTCCTACAATGAGCAGTTCTTC
CDR3: CAIAGAGSYNEQFF

D: TRBD1
size: few
J: TRBJ1-5
V: TRBV7-9
DNA: TGTGCCAGCAGCTTAGGAGGGACAGGGCCCCAGCATTTT
CDR3: CASSLGGTGPQHF

D: NA
size: NA
J: TRBJ2-1
V: TRBV6-5
DNA: TGTGCCAGCACCCCCCGGCTAGTCCCCTACAATGAGCAGTTCTTC
CDR3: CASTPRLVPYNEQFF

D: TRBD1
size: NA
J: TRBJ1-1
V: TRBV19
DNA: TGTGCCAGTCGATCGTGGGGACAGGGGAACACTGAAGCTTTCTTT
CDR3: CASRSWGQGNTEAFF

D: TRBD2
size: NA
J: TRBJ2-1
V: TRBV5-6
DNA: TGTGCCAGCAGCTTGGCCGCGGGAGGGTACAGTGAGCAGTTCTTC
CDR3: CASSLAAGGYSEQFF

D: NA
size: NA
J: TRBJ2-3
V: TRBV11-3
DNA: TGTGCCAGCAGCTTAGGTCTACGCGGCGGGGACACAGATACGCAGTATTTT
CDR3: CASSLGLRGGDTDTQYF

D: TRBD1
size: NA
J: TRBJ1-1
V: TRBV6-5
DNA: TGTGCCAGCAGGGCAGGGGGCGCAACTGAAGCTTTCTTT
CDR3: CASRAGGATEAFF

D: TRBD1
size: NA
J: TRBJ1-2
V: TRBV3-1/TRBV3-2
DNA: TGTGCCAGCACCACAGGGGCCAATGGCTACACCTTC
CDR3: CASTTGANGYTF

D: TRBD2
size: NA
J: TRBJ2-7
V: TRBV9
DNA: TGTGCCAGCAGCGAGACCGGGACTAGTGCGTCTCAGTACTTC
CDR3: CASSETGTSASQYF

D: TRBD1
size: few
J: TRBJ2-1
V: TRBV5-4
DNA: TGTGCCAGCAGATTCGGACAGGGTGTGGGGAATGAGCAGTTCTTC
CDR3: CASRFGQGVGNEQFF

D: NA
size: NA
J: TRBJ1-1
V: TRBV2
DNA: TGTGCCAGCAGTGAACTCCGGAGTGTACCTTTCTTT
CDR3: CASSELRSVPFF

D: NA
size: NA
J: TRBJ1-1
V: TRBV28
DNA: TGTGCCAGCAGTGGCCGTAGTAAAAAGCCATCGACAGGAGGCAAAGGCGACAGGACTGAAGCTTTCTTT
CDR3: CASSGRSKKPSTGGKGDRTEAFF

D: NA
size: NA
J: TRBJ1-2
V: TRBV2
DNA: TGTGCCAGCAGTCCCGACAGGTACTATGGCTACACCTTC
CDR3: CASSPDRYYGYTF

D: NA
size: NA
J: TRBJ1-6
V: TRBV12-5
DNA: TGTGCTAGTGCTTCTTCTCGTGATTCACCCCTCCACTTT
CDR3: CASASSRDSPLHF

D: TRBD2
size: NA
J: TRBJ2-7
V: TRBV7-9
DNA: TGTGCCAGCAGCATCTTACAGCGGGACTCCGAAATGCCCTACGAGCAGTACTTC
CDR3: CASSILQRDSEMPYEQYF

D: TRBD1
size: NA
J: TRBJ1-2
V: TRBV19
DNA: TGTGCCAGTGAGACCGGGACAGCGCGTGGGTATGGCTACACCTTC
CDR3: CASETGTARGYGYTF

D: NA
size: NA
J: TRBJ1-1
V: TRBV6-1
DNA: TGTGCCAGCAGTGTGGACAGTCTATGGGGAAACACTGAAGCTTTCTTT
CDR3: CASSVDSLWGNTEAFF

D: TRBD2
size: few
J: TRBJ2-1
V: TRBV19
DNA: TGTGCCAGTAGCCTCGGGACTAGTGTTCGTGAGCAGTTCTTC
CDR3: CASSLGTSVREQFF

D: NA
size: NA
J: TRBJ1-3
V: TRBV7-2
DNA: TGTGCCAGCAGCTTAAAGTCTGCCGGACTATCTGGAAACACCATATATTTT
CDR3: CASSLKSAGLSGNTIYF

D: TRBD1
size: NA
J: TRBJ1-2
V: TRBV3-1/TRBV3-2
DNA: TGTGCCAGCAGCCAAGGACCACGGCCACTTGCCGACGACAGGGCCGGGGGAGGCTACACCTTC
CDR3: CASSQGPRPLADDRAGGGYTF

D: TRBD2
size: NA
J: TRBJ2-4
V: TRBV28
DNA: TGTGCCAGCAGACCCGAAGCGGGAGATGATTCCAAAAACATTCAGTACTTC
CDR3: CASRPEAGDDSKNIQYF

D: TRBD1
size: NA
J: TRBJ1-2
V: TRBV11-2
DNA: TGTGCCAGCAGCTATGGGACAGGGGGCTATGGCTACACCTTC
CDR3: CASSYGTGGYGYTF

D: NA
size: NA
J: TRBJ2-7
V: TRBV6-5
DNA: TGTGCCAGCAGCCTGGAGGGCTTCTCCTACGAGCAGTACTTC
CDR3: CASSLEGFSYEQYF

D: TRBD1
size: many
J: TRBJ1-1
V: TRBV4-2
DNA: TGTGCCAGCAGCCTACACCCGGACAGGGGCGCTTTCTTT
CDR3: CASSLHPDRGAFF